A single sample gave rise to the 28 T cell receptor beta chains below, sequenced in a study of spatial heterogeneity in lung cancer. General study results and limits: Expanded intratumoral alpha and beta TCR counts tracked tumor mutation counts.

Their antigens remain unidentified. Time point defined: sample taken at primary tumor resection. From the 5' RACE reads, TCRdb called clonotypes with MiXCR, one entry per CDR3 protein. Here the sample spans 20,000 to 25,000 distinct CDR3 sequences, roughly 15% being singletons. The sequencing used lung tumor tissue, collected at surgery. The receptors originated from a female donor with early-stage non-small cell lung cancer.

This clonotype was picked up many times. The CDR3, as DNA: TGCAGTGCTAGCGGACTAGCGGGAGACGACAATGAGCAGTTCTTC. Translated: CSASGLAGDDNEQFF. The chain has TRBV20-1 and TRBJ2-1; TRBD2 matches 13 bases. Germline V gene lookup returns CDR1 DFQATT and CDR2 SNEGSKA (reference sequence). This CDR3 has 15 amino acids. J lost 5 bases, V lost 3 bases, and 4 bases had no gene match.

This clonotype was found many times. The chain employs TRBV24-1 and TRBJ2-6; the D is unclear. The CDR3 sequence is 15 residues long. Trimming shortened V by 3 bases and J by 0 bases, and 5 bases separated the two germline ends. Germline assignment: CDR1 KGHDR and CDR2 SFDVKD. CDR3 bases: TGTGCCACCAGTGATCCCATCTCTGGGGCCAACGTCCTGACTTTC. This codes for CATSDPISGANVLTF.

The sample holds a few counts of this clonotype. The chain joins TRBV20-1 to TRBJ2-5; possibly TRBD1 or TRBD2 for D (5 bases each). There are 13 residues in the CDR3. The V gene's germline CDR1 is DFQATT and CDR2 SNEGSKA (reference sequence). V gave up 5 bases and J gave up 1 base, with 11 bases separating them. DNA for the CDR3: TGCAGTGCTCGGGGCAGACTCCAAGAGACCCAGTACTTC. This codes for CSARGRLQETQYF.

In its sample, this clonotype was seen a few times. At one end, the junction sequence differs from germline, possibly due to a read error. The chain carries TRBV29-1 and TRBJ2-3; D is possibly TRBD1 (6 bases). Germline V gene lookup returns CDR1 SQVTM and CDR2 ANQGSEA. The CDR3 consists of 15 residues. DNA for the CDR3: TGCAGTGTTGATGGGGCAGGGGCGTTTCCAGATACGCAGTATTTT. It is translated as CSVDGAGAFPDTQYF.

This chain joins TRBV6-2 or TRBV6-3 and TRBJ2-5; no definite D call. This CDR3 region has 14 residues. The V end lost 9 bases, the J end lost 3 bases, and 17 bases lay between the germline ends. Germline values: CDR1 MNHEY, CDR2 SVGEGT. CDR3 loop: CARSRLRREETQYF. CDR3 nucleotides: TGTGCCAGAAGCCGACTCCGAAGGGAAGAGACCCAGTACTTC.

The chain recombines TRBV15 with TRBJ2-7; D not certain. The CDR3 runs to 13 residues. V dropped 0 bases and J dropped 6 bases, with 9 bases sitting between them. From germline, CDR1 is LNHNV and CDR2 YYDKDF (reference sequence). CDR3: CATSRDKPGEQYF. The DNA for the CDR3 is TGTGCCACCAGCAGAGATAAACCCGGCGAGCAGTACTTC.

The sample holds a few counts of this clonotype. This chain connects TRBV29-1 to TRBJ2-2, with a tentative D call TRBD2 (6 bases). CDR1 SQVTM and CDR2 ANQGSEA come from the germline V gene. The CDR3 runs to 12 residues. V shed 7 bases and J shed 3 bases, with 9 bases lying between them. DNA of the CDR3: TGCAGCGGCGGGACTCACACCGGGGAGCTGTTTTTT. Translated: CSGGTHTGELFF.

In its sample, this clonotype was seen a few times. The CDR3 is CASSFSDTEPYNEQFF. CDR3 nucleotide sequence: TGTGCCAGCAGCTTTTCGGACACAGAGCCCTACAATGAGCAGTTCTTC. The chain carries TRBV7-3 and TRBJ2-1; D possibly corresponds to TRBD1 (5 bases). Germline V gene lookup returns CDR1 SGHTA and CDR2 FQGTGA. The CDR3 length is 16 residues. The germline V and J ends were trimmed by 3 bases and 2 bases, with 14 bases remaining between them.

This chain links TRBV29-1 with TRBJ2-5; D possibly matches TRBD1 or TRBD2 (5 bases each). The CDR3 extends over 12 amino acids. Germline V gene lookup returns CDR1 SQVTM and CDR2 ANQGSEA. Trimming removed 7 bases at V and 5 bases at J, with 14 bases between. The CDR3 region has the DNA TGCAGCGCTCCTTACTGGGGGGAGACCCAGTACTTC. Its protein is CSAPYWGETQYF.

This clonotype was counted between two and nine times. This chain connects TRBV10-3 to TRBJ2-1; 7 bases are a match to TRBD2. The J segment lost 4 bases and the V segment lost 6 bases, leaving 6 bases of the junction unmatched. Germline V lookup: CDR1 ENHRY, CDR2 SYGVKD. The CDR3 is 14 residues long. CDR3: CAIRSGVAYNEQFF. The CDR3 DNA reads TGTGCCATCAGGAGCGGGGTAGCTTACAATGAGCAGTTCTTC.

This clonotype was counted a few times. This chain connects TRBV6-6 to TRBJ2-2; TRBD1 matches at 10 bases. This CDR3 has 15 amino acids. Germline assignment: CDR1 MNHNY and CDR2 SVGAGI (reference sequence). The V segment lost 7 bases and the J segment 5 bases; nucleotides outside the gene matches: 7. The DNA for the CDR3 is TGTGCCAGCAAAGCCGGGACAGGGGATACCGGGGAGCTGTTTTTT. Protein product: CASKAGTGDTGELFF.

The V call is TRBV7-2, the J call TRBJ2-4; D remains unclear. The CDR3 loop spans 19 amino acids. V lost 1 base and J lost 0, with 19 bases in between. From germline, CDR1 is SGHTA and CDR2 FQGNSA. The CDR3 bases are TGTGCCAGCAGCTTAGAAAGTCTGTTACATGCTCTAGCCAAAAACATTCAGTACTTC. The encoded protein is CASSLESLLHALAKNIQYF.

The sample holds many counts of this clonotype. V usage is TRBV9 and J usage is TRBJ2-3, with 8 bases lining up with TRBD1. The germline CDR1 and CDR2 sequences are SGDLS and YYNGEE. CDR3 length: 15 amino acids. V lost 4 bases to trimming and J lost 0 bases; unmatched junction nucleotides: 4. The CDR3 loop is CASSSGQVSTDTQYF. CDR3 nucleotides: TGTGCCAGCAGCTCGGGACAGGTCAGCACAGATACGCAGTATTTT.

CDR3: CASRGGAGSEQYF. In nucleotides, the CDR3 is TGTGCCAGCAGGGGGGGGGCCGGCTCGGAGCAGTACTTC. The chain employs TRBV6-5 and TRBJ2-7, with a tentative D call TRBD2 (7 bases). V shed 6 bases and J shed 7 bases, with 16 bases lying between them. Germline values: CDR1 MNHEY, CDR2 SVGAGI. The length of the CDR3 is 13 residues.

The V and J genes are TRBV5-1 and TRBJ2-7; tentatively, D is TRBD1 or TRBD2 (5 bases each). CDR1 and CDR2 from the germline V gene are SGHRS and YFSETQ. This CDR3 region has 14 residues. The ends were cut back, 4 bases at V and 4 bases at J, with 15 bases in the middle. Written as DNA, the CDR3 is TGCGCCAGCAGCCTACAAAGGGACCGGTACGAGCAGTACTTC. It is translated as CASSLQRDRYEQYF. Together with reference TRBV5-1 and TRBJ2-7, the CDR3 gives the full variable domain: KAGVTQTPRYLIKTRGQQVTLSCSPISGHRSVSWYQQTPGQGLQFLFEYFSETQRNKGNFPGRFSGRQFSNSRSEMNVSTLELGDSALYLCASSLQRDRYEQYFGPGTRLTVT.

The table lists this clonotype with many counts. DNA of the CDR3: TGTGCCAGCAGCCAGGGTACCGGGGAGCTGTTTTTT. Amino acid sequence: CASSQGTGELFF. The rearrangement uses TRBV2 and TRBJ2-2; D perhaps matches TRBD1 (5 bases). The CDR3 has 12 amino acids. Trimming removed 6 bases from V and 5 bases from J, with 7 bases in between. Germline loops: CDR1 SNHLY, CDR2 FYNNEI.

The sample holds many counts of this clonotype. The chain joins TRBV28 to TRBJ2-3, with 7 positions matching TRBD2. CDR1 is MDHEN and CDR2 is SYDVKM in the germline V gene. The CDR3 totals 15 residues. The trim removed 5 bases at V and 3 bases at J, leaving 8 bases unmatched. The CDR3 region has the DNA TGTGCCAGCAGTGTCGCGGGAGCCACGACAGATACGCAGTATTTT. Protein product: CASSVAGATTDTQYF.

This clonotype was detected only a few times. The rearrangement links TRBV2 to TRBJ2-1; no firm D call. Between the trimmed V and J ends, which lost 7 bases and 0 bases, there was a span of 10 bases. This CDR3 is 14 amino acids long. Germline V gene data show CDR1 as SNHLY and CDR2 as FYNNEI. This CDR3 reads CASIEASSYNEQFF. The CDR3 nucleotides read TGTGCCAGCATAGAGGCGAGCTCCTACAATGAGCAGTTCTTC. The full variable domain, completed using reference TRBV2 and TRBJ2-1, is EPEVTQTPSHQVTQMGQEVILRCVPISNHLYFYWYRQILGQKVEFLVSFYNNEISEKSEIFDDQFSVERPDGSNFTLKIRSTKLEDSAMYFCASIEASSYNEQFFGPGTRLTVL.

About this clonotype itself: This may be a read error: a much more frequent sequence differs by one nucleotide. The chain joins TRBV6-1 to TRBJ2-1; tentatively, D is TRBD2 (5 bases). Germline-derived CDR1 and CDR2 are MNHNS and SASEGT. The CDR3 spans 15 residues. DNA of the CDR3: TGTGCCAGCAGCAAAGCAGGACTCTCCTTCAATGAGCAGTTCTTC. Translating gives CASSKAGLSFNEQFF.

The genes are TRBV5-1 and TRBJ2-7, with 7 bases identical to TRBD2. CDR1 SGHRS and CDR2 YFSETQ come from the germline V gene. This CDR3 is built from 14 residues. The trim removed 5 bases at V and 4 bases at J, leaving 9 bases unmatched. DNA of the CDR3: TGCGCCAGCAGGCCCCCGACGGGGGGTTACGAGCAGTACTTC. The encoded protein is CASRPPTGGYEQYF.

In its sample, this clonotype was seen a few times. The chain combines TRBV7-2 with TRBJ2-5; 13 bases align to TRBD2. The germline CDR1 and CDR2 sequences are SGHTA and FQGNSA. The CDR3 spans 16 residues. V shed 5 bases and J 4 bases; nucleotides not matched to a gene: 7. CDR3 protein: CASSRQRLAGGETQYF. In DNA form, the CDR3 reads TGTGCCAGCAGCCGACAAAGACTAGCGGGAGGAGAGACCCAGTACTTC.

There are many counts of this clonotype. This chain links TRBV15 with TRBJ2-1; 12 bases map to TRBD2. The CDR3 totals 14 residues. Germline assignment: CDR1 LNHNV and CDR2 YYDKDF (reference sequence). V was clipped by 8 bases and J by 8 bases; unmatched bases: 7. CDR3 sequence: CATGRLAGDHEQFF. CDR3 DNA: TGTGCCACCGGGCGACTAGCGGGAGACCATGAGCAGTTCTTC.

The table lists this clonotype with a few counts. This sequence joins TRBV27 and TRBJ2-7; TRBD1 matches at 7 bases. The length of the CDR3 is 15 residues. Germline V lookup: CDR1 MNHEY, CDR2 SMNVEV (reference sequence). Trimming at V came to 5 bases and at J to 6 bases, leaving 13 bases not matched to a gene. CDR3: CASSARTGPGSEQYF. CDR3 coding DNA: TGTGCCAGCAGTGCGCGGACAGGCCCAGGGTCCGAGCAGTACTTC.

The rearrangement uses TRBV2 and TRBJ2-1; perhaps TRBD2 as D (6 bases). Looked up from germline, CDR1 is SNHLY and CDR2 is FYNNEI. V lost 3 bases and J lost 1, with 10 bases in between. The length of the CDR3 is 15 residues. The DNA of the CDR3 is TGTGCCAGCAGTGAGAGCGGGCCGTCCTACAATGAGCAGTTCTTC. This sequence encodes CASSESGPSYNEQFF.

In this sample, this clonotype turned up a few times. This sequence joins TRBV6-2 or TRBV6-3 and TRBJ2-1, with 8 bases aligning to TRBD2. The CDR3 spans 15 residues. Germline trimming cut 7 bases from V and 7 bases from J; bases unmatched to any gene: 12. Germline lookup yields CDR1 MNHEY and CDR2 SVGEGT. CDR3 protein: CASIRKGLGENEQFF. CDR3 nucleotides: TGTGCCAGCATCCGAAAGGGACTAGGCGAAAATGAGCAGTTCTTC.

This clonotype was detected a few times. V usage is TRBV9 and J usage is TRBJ2-1; D gene ambiguous. The V and J ends lost 7 bases and 4 bases respectively, with 18 bases between them. CDR3 size: 15 residues. Germline V gene data show CDR1 as SGDLS and CDR2 as YYNGEE. CDR3 in amino acids: CASCPGGSQYNEQFF. The CDR3 DNA follows: TGTGCCAGCTGTCCCGGCGGATCACAGTACAATGAGCAGTTCTTC.

J is TRBJ2-7 and V is TRBV18, with D unclear. Trimming pared 4 bases from V and 3 bases from J, leaving 7 bases between. This CDR3 is built from 12 residues. The germline CDR1 and CDR2 sequences are KGHSH and LQKENI. The CDR3 region has the DNA TGTGCCAGCTCACTTCCACACTACGAGCAGTACTTC. The encoded protein is CASSLPHYEQYF.

This clonotype was counted ten times or more. This chain uses TRBV28 with TRBJ2-3; D is unresolved. V was shortened by 5 bases and J by 2 bases, with 14 bases between the two germline ends. Germline values: CDR1 MDHEN, CDR2 SYDVKM. CDR3 length: 15 amino acids. The CDR3: CASSESMGNTDTQYF. The DNA of the CDR3 is TGTGCCAGCAGTGAGTCAATGGGGAACACAGATACGCAGTATTTT.